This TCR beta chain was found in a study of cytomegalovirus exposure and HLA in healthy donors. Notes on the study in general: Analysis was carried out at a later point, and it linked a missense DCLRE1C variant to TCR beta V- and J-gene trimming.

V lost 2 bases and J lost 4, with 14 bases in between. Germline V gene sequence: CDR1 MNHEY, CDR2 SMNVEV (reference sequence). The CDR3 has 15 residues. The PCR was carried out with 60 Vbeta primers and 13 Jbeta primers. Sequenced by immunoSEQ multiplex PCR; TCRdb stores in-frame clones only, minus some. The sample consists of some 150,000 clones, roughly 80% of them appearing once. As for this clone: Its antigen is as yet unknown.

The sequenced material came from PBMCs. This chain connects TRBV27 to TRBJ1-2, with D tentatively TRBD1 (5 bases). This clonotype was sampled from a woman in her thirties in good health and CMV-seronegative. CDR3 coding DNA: TGTGCCAGCAGTTTACGACCCCAGGGCGTCTATGGCTACACCTTC. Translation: CASSLRPQGVYGYTF.